This is a list of T cell receptor beta chains from one sample in a study of CD8+ T cells in alopecia areata. Assay used: immunoSEQ multiplex PCR; TCRdb lists only in-frame clones, some missing. This table holds tens of thousands of clones, 29% found once. Sequenced here: CD8+ T cells sorted from blood, sampled at week 4, from a patient treated with tofacitinib. The receptors shown here come from a human donor with alopecia areata. Each CDR3 is given with its conserved first and last residue. The order of the fields is D gene, V gene, clone size, J gene, CDR3 DNA, CDR3 protein. A D gene is named only where the DNA matches it firmly. The size of a clone is reported for some rows only, either as once, few or many, or as a class for expanded clones.

>NA|TRBV15|few|TRBJ2-7
TGTGCCACCAGCAGAGATGAGGCTATGAGGGAGCGCTACGAGCAGTACTTC
CATSRDEAMRERYEQYF
>NA|TRBV11-2|NA|TRBJ2-7
TGTGCCAGCAGCTTCAGGCACCCCTACGAGCAGTACTTC
CASSFRHPYEQYF
>TRBD2|TRBV7-3|many|TRBJ2-7
TGTGCCAGCAGCTTATCTAGCGGGAACTACGAGCAGTACTTC
CASSLSSGNYEQYF
>TRBD2|TRBV6-5|NA|TRBJ2-7
TGTGCCAGCAGTTACGGCGGGAGGGCCTTCGACGAGCAGTACTTC
CASSYGGRAFDEQYF
>NA|TRBV25-1|few|TRBJ2-3
TGTGCCAGCAGTGAATCCCGTCGGAGTACAGATACGCAGTATTTT
CASSESRRSTDTQYF
>TRBD1|TRBV9|NA|TRBJ2-7
TGTGCCAGCAGCGGAGGACAGGGACCCTACGAGCAGTACTTC
CASSGGQGPYEQYF
>NA|TRBV29-1|NA|TRBJ1-1
TGCAGCGTTGCGAGTACTGAAGCTTTCTTT
CSVASTEAFF
>NA|TRBV29-1|few|TRBJ1-2
TGCAGCGTTGAGTCGGGGGATGGCTACACCTTC
CSVESGDGYTF
>NA|TRBV29-1|NA|TRBJ1-2
TGCAGCGTTGAAGAGGGGGTCAACTATGGCTACACCTTC
CSVEEGVNYGYTF
>NA|TRBV29-1|few|TRBJ2-1
TGCAGCGTTGAGGTCCCAGGGGGAGGGCAGTTCTTC
CSVEVPGGGQFF
>NA|TRBV6-4|NA|TRBJ2-3
TGTGCCAGCAGTGAACAAGGGGGAGCCCCAGATACGCAGTATTTT
CASSEQGGAPDTQYF
>NA|TRBV9|few|TRBJ2-4
TGTGCCAGCAGCCAGAATAATGACATTCAGTACTTC
CASSQNNDIQYF
>NA|TRBV7-9|NA|TRBJ1-2
TGTGCCAGCAGCCCCGGGCTCGACTATGGCTACACCTTC
CASSPGLDYGYTF
>NA|TRBV6-6|many|TRBJ2-2
TGTGCCAGCATAGACCTAAAGGGAGGGGAGCTGTTTTTT
CASIDLKGGELFF
>NA|TRBV27|NA|TRBJ2-7
TGTGCCAGCAGTCTAACAGGGGGAGGGTACGAGCAGTACTTC
CASSLTGGGYEQYF
>NA|TRBV6-5|few|TRBJ2-2
TGTGCCACAGAGCGGGTTTCCACCGGGGAGCTGTTTTTT
CATERVSTGELFF
>TRBD1|TRBV5-1|few|TRBJ2-7
TGCGCCAGCAGCCCGGGGACAGGGGGCTATGAGCAGTACTTC
CASSPGTGGYEQYF
>NA|TRBV2|NA|TRBJ2-1
TGTGCCAGCAGGGGGGCCGGGACGCCCAGTGAGCAGTTCTTC
CASRGAGTPSEQFF
>NA|TRBV28|NA|TRBJ1-5
TGTGCCAGCAGTTTAGGCAAGAATAGCAATCAGCCCCAGCATTTT
CASSLGKNSNQPQHF
>NA|TRBV27|NA|TRBJ1-5
TGTGCCAGCAGTTGGACCGAAAATCAGCCCCAGCATTTT
CASSWTENQPQHF
>NA|TRBV11-2|NA|TRBJ2-1
TGTGCCAGCAGCTTAAGTCCGGGGGAGCAGTTCTTC
CASSLSPGEQFF
>NA|TRBV5-6|NA|TRBJ2-7
TGTGCCAGCAGCTTGGGATCACCGGGGCTACAGGGGCAGTACTTC
CASSLGSPGLQGQYF
>NA|TRBV4-3|few|TRBJ2-4
TGCGCCAGCAGCCAAGATCGCCCGACTGAAAAGTACTTC
CASSQDRPTEKYF
>TRBD1|TRBV18|many|TRBJ2-1
TGTGCCAGCTCACAACAGGGGAGTCCCTACAATGAGCAGTTCTTC
CASSQQGSPYNEQFF
>NA|TRBV29-1|few|TRBJ2-7
TGCAGCGCCTTTTCCCTAGAGGGGTACGAGCAGTACTTC
CSAFSLEGYEQYF
>NA|TRBV30|NA|TRBJ1-1
TGTGCCTGGAGCGATCCTAACACTGAAGCTTTCTTT
CAWSDPNTEAFF
>NA|TRBV7-9|NA|TRBJ2-5
TGTGCCAGCAGCCCATACACCTCTAGGGCGGAAGAGACCCAGTACTTC
CASSPYTSRAEETQYF
>NA|TRBV25-1|NA|TRBJ2-1
TGTGCCAGCACCGCGGGATCCCGCGGCGAGCAGTTCTTC
CASTAGSRGEQFF
>NA|TRBV29-1|few|TRBJ2-7
TGCAGCGTTGGGGGGCAAGTCGGCGAGCAGTACTTC
CSVGGQVGEQYF
>NA|TRBV9|NA|TRBJ2-7
TGTGCCAGCAGCGTAGGGGGGAAAGGTGACGAGCAGTACTTC
CASSVGGKGDEQYF
>TRBD1|TRBV6-1|NA|TRBJ2-7
TGTGCCAGCAGTTTAGGGACAGGGTCAAACGAGCAGTACTTC
CASSLGTGSNEQYF
>NA|TRBV6-4|NA|TRBJ2-3
TGTGCCAGCAGTTACTCCCCCTCGAGAGGGACAGATACGCAGTATTTT
CASSYSPSRGTDTQYF
>NA|TRBV9|NA|TRBJ2-1
TGTGCCAGCAGCGTCGGACAGTTTGCCTACAATGAGCAGTTCTTC
CASSVGQFAYNEQFF